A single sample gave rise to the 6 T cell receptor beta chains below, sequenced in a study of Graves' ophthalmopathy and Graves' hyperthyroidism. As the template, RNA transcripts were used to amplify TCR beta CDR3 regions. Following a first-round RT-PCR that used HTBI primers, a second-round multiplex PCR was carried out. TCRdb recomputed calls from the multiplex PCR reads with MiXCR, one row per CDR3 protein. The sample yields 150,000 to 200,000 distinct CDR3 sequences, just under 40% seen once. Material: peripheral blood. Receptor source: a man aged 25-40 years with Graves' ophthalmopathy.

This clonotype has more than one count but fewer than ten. The CDR3 spells CASSYRWPPHEQYF. Written as DNA, the CDR3 is TGTGCCAGCAGTTATCGGTGGCCTCCCCACGAGCAGTACTTC. The rearrangement joins TRBV6-5 to TRBJ2-7; no clear D. V was clipped by 3 bases and J by 5 bases, with 14 bases between them. The germline gives CDR1 MNHEY, CDR2 SVGAGI. The CDR3 loop spans 14 amino acids.

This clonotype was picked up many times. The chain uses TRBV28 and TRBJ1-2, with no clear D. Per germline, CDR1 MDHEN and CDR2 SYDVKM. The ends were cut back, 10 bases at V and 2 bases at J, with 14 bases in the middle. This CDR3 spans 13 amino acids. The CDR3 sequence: CATTVGGNYGYTF. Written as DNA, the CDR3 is TGTGCCACAACGGTGGGTGGAAACTATGGCTACACCTTC.

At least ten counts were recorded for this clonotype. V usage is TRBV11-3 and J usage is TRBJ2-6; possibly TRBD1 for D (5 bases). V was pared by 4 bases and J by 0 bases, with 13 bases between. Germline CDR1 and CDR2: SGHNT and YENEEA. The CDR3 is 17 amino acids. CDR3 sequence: CASSSVRQTSGANVLTF. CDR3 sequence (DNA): TGTGCCAGCAGCTCCGTCCGACAGACCTCTGGGGCCAACGTCCTGACTTTC.

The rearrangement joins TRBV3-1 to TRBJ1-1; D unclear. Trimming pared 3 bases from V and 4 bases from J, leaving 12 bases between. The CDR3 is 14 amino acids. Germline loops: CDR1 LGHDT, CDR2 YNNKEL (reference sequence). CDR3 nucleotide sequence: TGTGCCAGCAGCCAGCCCACGGTGGGCACTGAAGCTTTCTTT. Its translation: CASSQPTVGTEAFF.

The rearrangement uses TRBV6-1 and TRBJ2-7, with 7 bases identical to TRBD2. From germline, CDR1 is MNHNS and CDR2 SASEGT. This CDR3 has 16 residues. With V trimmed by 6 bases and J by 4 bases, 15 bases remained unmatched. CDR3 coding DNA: TGTGCCAGCAGCAAGGCCCCCGATAGCGGGCCATACGAGCAGTACTTC. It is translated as CASSKAPDSGPYEQYF.

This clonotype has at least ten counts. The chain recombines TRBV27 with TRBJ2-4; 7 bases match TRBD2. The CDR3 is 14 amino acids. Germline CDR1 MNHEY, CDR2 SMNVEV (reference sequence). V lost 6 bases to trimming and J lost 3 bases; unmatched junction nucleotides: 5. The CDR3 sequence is CASRPSGGKNIQYF. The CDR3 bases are TGTGCCAGCAGGCCCTCGGGGGGCAAAAACATTCAGTACTTC.